The 22 T cell receptor beta chains below come from one sample, sequenced in a study of early T cells in non-severe SARS-CoV-2 infection. Each CDR3 protein gets one entry after TCRdb re-called the 5' RACE reads with MiXCR. This sample has about 69,000 distinct CDR3 sequences, with 8.5% to 10% found just once. The sample comprised whole blood. These receptors came from an adult who was a healthcare worker with PCR-confirmed SARS-CoV-2 infection or an uninfected control (not recorded which).

The table lists this clonotype with many counts. The chain uses TRBV6-2 or TRBV6-3 and TRBJ2-3; 11 bases agree with TRBD1. Germline CDR1 and CDR2: MNHEY and SVGEGT. With V trimmed by 6 bases and J by 8 bases, 7 bases remained unmatched. The CDR3 is 14 amino acids. The CDR3 region is CASSSGTGGATQYF. The CDR3 coding sequence is TGTGCCAGCAGCAGTGGGACAGGGGGTGCTACGCAGTATTTT.

The chain employs TRBV11-1 and TRBJ1-1, with 7 bases aligning to TRBD1. Germline-derived CDR1 and CDR2 are SGHAT and FQDESV (reference sequence). The CDR3 loop spans 13 amino acids. The J segment lost 5 bases and the V segment lost 5 bases, leaving 5 bases of the junction unmatched. CDR3 coding DNA: TGTGCCAGCAGCCTACCAGGGGGGACTGAAGCTTTCTTT. Translation: CASSLPGGTEAFF. The complete variable domain, with remaining parts taken from reference TRBV11-1 and TRBJ1-1, reads EAEVAQSPRYKITEKSQAVAFWCDPISGHATLYWYRQILGQGPELLVQFQDESVVDDSQLPKDRFSAERLKGVDSTLKIQPAELGDSAMYLCASSLPGGTEAFFGQGTRLTVV.

The J gene is TRBJ2-4, the V gene TRBV4-2; 11 bases match TRBD2. The CDR3 is 17 amino acids. With 0 bases clipped from V and 9 bases from J, the junction kept 10 bases outside the gene matches. Germline V gives CDR1 LGHNA, CDR2 YNFKEQ. The CDR3 DNA is TGTGCCAGCAGCCAAGATAGCGGGGGGGCCGCGATTCCCATTCAGTACTTC. Its protein is CASSQDSGGAAIPIQYF.

Many counts were recorded for this clonotype. The chain is built from TRBV7-2 and TRBJ1-4, with TRBD1 identical over 8 bases. This CDR3 region has 15 residues. Trimming at V came to 2 bases and at J to 6 bases, leaving 5 bases not matched to a gene. Per germline, CDR1 SGHTA and CDR2 FQGNSA. The CDR3 spells CASSLPRQGYEKLFF. CDR3 nucleotide sequence: TGTGCCAGCAGCTTACCCCGACAGGGGTATGAAAAACTGTTTTTT.

This clonotype was seen more than once but under ten times. The chain is built from TRBV7-2 and TRBJ2-7; 8 nucleotides align to TRBD2. Unmatched junction bases numbered 3, after V lost 1 base and J lost 1 base. The CDR3 contains 15 residues. Per germline, CDR1 SGHTA and CDR2 FQGNSA. CDR3 nucleotide sequence: TGTGCCAGCAGCTTAGTAAGCGGGGGATCCTACGAGCAGTACTTC. Its protein product is CASSLVSGGSYEQYF.

In this sample, this clonotype turned up a few times. The chain is built from TRBV7-2 and TRBJ2-3; no clear D. Trimming took 1 base from V and 2 from J, leaving 10 bases between them. The CDR3 totals 15 residues. In germline, CDR1 is SGHTA, CDR2 FQGNSA. CDR3 in amino acids: CASSLVGGPTDTQYF. As DNA, the CDR3 is TGTGCCAGCAGCTTAGTGGGCGGCCCCACAGATACGCAGTATTTT. The whole variable domain, filled in from reference TRBV7-2 and TRBJ2-3, reads GAGVSQSPSNKVTEKGKDVELRCDPISGHTALYWYRQSLGQGLEFLIYFQGNSAPDKSGLPSDRFSAERTGGSVSTLTIQRTQQEDSAVYLCASSLVGGPTDTQYFGPGTRLTVL.

This clonotype was recorded at least ten times. The chain uses TRBV19 and TRBJ2-2; tentatively, D is TRBD1 (5 bases). Germline CDR1 LNHDA, CDR2 SQIVND (reference sequence). The germline V and J ends were trimmed by 7 bases and 0 bases, with 15 bases remaining between them. The CDR3 contains 16 residues. CDR3 sequence reads: CASTKRAGTNTGELFF. CDR3 coding DNA: TGTGCCAGTACCAAAAGGGCAGGGACGAACACCGGGGAGCTGTTTTTT.

V usage is TRBV6-6 and J usage is TRBJ1-5; D gene ambiguous. Trimming pared 7 bases from V and 4 bases from J, leaving 11 bases between. This CDR3 region has 13 residues. Germline V lookup: CDR1 MNHNY, CDR2 SVGAGI (reference sequence). The DNA for the CDR3 is TGTGCCAGCACCTACGGGGTAAATCAGCCCCAGCATTTT. Protein: CASTYGVNQPQHF.

The chain recombines TRBV5-6 with TRBJ1-1; D might be TRBD1 (6 bases). The germline V gene has CDR1 SGHDT and CDR2 YYEEEE. This CDR3 spans 14 amino acids. The V end lost 4 bases, the J end lost 2 bases, and 12 bases lay between the germline ends. Here the CDR3 DNA reads TGTGCCAGCAGCGAGCCGGGGGCTAACACTGAAGCTTTCTTT. As protein: CASSEPGANTEAFF.

The genes are TRBV25-1 and TRBJ2-3; 10 bases fit TRBD2. With V trimmed by 4 bases and J by 4 bases, 8 bases remained unmatched. This CDR3 has 16 amino acids. The germline V gene has CDR1 MGHDK and CDR2 SYGVNS. The CDR3 region is CASSGSSGSRADTQYF. In DNA, the CDR3 is TGTGCCAGCAGTGGTTCTAGCGGGAGCAGGGCAGATACGCAGTATTTT. The entire variable domain, with the rest obtained from reference TRBV25-1 and TRBJ2-3, is as follows: EADIYQTPRYLVIGTGKKITLECSQTMGHDKMYWYQQDPGMELHLIHYSYGVNSTEKGDLSSESTVSRIRTEHFPLTLESARPSHTSQYLCASSGSSGSRADTQYFGPGTRLTVL.

This clonotype was counted at least ten times. This sequence joins TRBV11-2 and TRBJ1-5; tentative D call: TRBD1 (5 bases). The CDR3 spans 14 residues. Germline loops: CDR1 SGHAT, CDR2 FQNNGV. Trimming stripped 0 bases from V and 7 bases from J, with 10 bases between. CDR3 residues: CASSLDQGWQPQHF. The CDR3 bases are TGTGCCAGCAGCTTAGACCAGGGTTGGCAGCCCCAGCATTTT.

This sequence joins TRBV7-3 and TRBJ2-1, with 10 positions matching TRBD1. V lost 1 base and J lost 2; bases outside the gene matches: 8. This CDR3 region has 18 residues. Germline CDR1 SGHTA, CDR2 FQGTGA. In DNA form, the CDR3 reads TGTGCCAGCAGCTTAAAAGGGTATGGGACAGGGGCCTACAATGAGCAGTTCTTC. Its translation: CASSLKGYGTGAYNEQFF.

At least ten counts were recorded for this clonotype. The chain carries TRBV19 and TRBJ2-1, with a tentative D call TRBD1 (5 bases). Trimming left V 0 bases short and J 13 bases short, with 13 bases between. The CDR3 consists of 13 residues. Germline V gene data show CDR1 as LNHDA and CDR2 as SQIVND (reference sequence). Here the CDR3 reads CASSIDEETVQFF. The CDR3 DNA reads as TGTGCCAGTAGTATAGATGAGGAGACAGTTCAGTTCTTC.

Written as DNA, the CDR3 is TGCAGTGCTCCCTTAACTGGCGGCTACACCTTC. It codes for CSAPLTGGYTF. The chain employs TRBV20-1 and TRBJ1-2; D ambiguous. The germline CDR1 and CDR2 sequences are DFQATT and SNEGSKA (reference sequence). The CDR3 covers 11 residues. With 5 bases removed from V and 8 bases from J, the gap between germline ends came to 12 bases.

About this clonotype: One base away lies a much larger clone, so this may be a sequencing read error. The V call is TRBV2, the J call TRBJ1-1; unclear D gene. Per germline, CDR1 SNHLY and CDR2 FYNNEI. The length of the CDR3 is 11 residues. V was trimmed by 5 bases and J by 3 bases, leaving 4 bases between them. CDR3 sequence: CASSKYTEAFF. The CDR3 coding sequence is TGTGCCAGCAGTAAATACACTGAAGCTTTCTTT.

This clonotype was observed many times. The chain couples TRBV12-3 or TRBV12-4 to TRBJ2-3; 10 nucleotides agree with TRBD2. Trimming at V came to 8 bases and at J to 5 bases, leaving 7 bases not matched to a gene. This CDR3 comprises 14 residues. CDR3 nucleotides: TGTGCCAGCCGTGCTAGCGGGGGCCAAGATACGCAGTATTTT. Encoded protein: CASRASGGQDTQYF.

In this sample, this clonotype turned up many times. The gene calls are TRBV7-8 and TRBJ2-3, with D maybe TRBD2 (6 bases). Looked up from germline, CDR1 is SGHVS and CDR2 is FQNEAQ. Between the trimmed V and J ends, which lost 0 bases and 4 bases, there was a span of 8 bases. The CDR3 contains 14 residues. CDR3 loop: CASSLALAADTQYF. CDR3 DNA: TGTGCCAGCAGCTTAGCACTAGCTGCAGATACGCAGTATTTT.

The rearrangement joins TRBV7-8 to TRBJ2-1; TRBD2 is a possible D gene (6 bases). The CDR3 totals 15 residues. V lost 1 base, J lost 3 bases, and 10 bases lay in between. Germline values: CDR1 SGHVS, CDR2 FQNEAQ. CDR3 sequence (DNA): TGTGCCAGCAGCTTAGACGGGAGTGTCTACAATGAGCAGTTCTTC. Translation: CASSLDGSVYNEQFF. The variable domain in full, completed from reference TRBV7-8 and TRBJ2-1, reads GAGVSQSPRYKVAKRGQDVALRCDPISGHVSLFWYQQALGQGPEFLTYFQNEAQLDKSGLPSDRFFAERPEGSVSTLKIQRTQQEDSAVYLCASSLDGSVYNEQFFGPGTRLTVL.

This clonotype was detected a few times. This rearrangement joins TRBV11-2 to TRBJ1-6, with D hard to call. V was trimmed by 1 base and J by 4 bases, leaving 11 bases between them. This CDR3 has 16 residues. Germline V CDR1 and CDR2: SGHAT, FQNNGV. Written as DNA, the CDR3 is TGTGCCAGCAGCTTAGTTGGTACGATATATAATTCACCCCTCCACTTT. Encoded protein: CASSLVGTIYNSPLHF.

The table lists this clonotype with a count of one. The chain recombines TRBV5-6 with TRBJ2-7; the match to TRBD2 covers 10 bases. V lost 4 bases to trimming and J lost 0 bases; unmatched junction nucleotides: 7. Germline V CDR1 and CDR2: SGHDT, YYEEEE. The CDR3 has 16 residues. The CDR3, as DNA: TGTGCCAGCAGCGCCGCCCCTAGCGGGAGCTCCTACGAGCAGTACTTC. It encodes CASSAAPSGSSYEQYF. The full variable domain, with the rest looked up from reference TRBV5-6 and TRBJ2-7, is DAGVTQSPTHLIKTRGQQVTLRCSPKSGHDTVSWYQQALGQGPQFIFQYYEEEERQRGNFPDRFSGHQFPNYSSELNVNALLLGDSALYLCASSAAPSGSSYEQYFGPGTRLTVT.

The chain couples TRBV29-1 to TRBJ2-1; no reliable D call. V dropped 7 bases and J dropped 9 bases, with 22 bases sitting between them. The CDR3 loop spans 14 amino acids. The V gene's germline CDR1 is SQVTM and CDR2 ANQGSEA. The CDR3 here is CSALDVRTMGEQFF. The DNA of the CDR3 is TGCAGCGCCTTAGACGTTAGGACGATGGGTGAGCAGTTCTTC.

This clonotype was found many times. The chain employs TRBV7-3 and TRBJ2-2; no firm D call. V was trimmed by 3 bases and J by 8 bases, leaving 13 bases between them. Germline V lookup: CDR1 SGHTA, CDR2 FQGTGA. CDR3 length equals 14 residues. Here the CDR3 reads CASSLTTVMGELFF. The CDR3 coding sequence is TGTGCCAGCAGCTTGACGACCGTCATGGGGGAGCTGTTTTTT.